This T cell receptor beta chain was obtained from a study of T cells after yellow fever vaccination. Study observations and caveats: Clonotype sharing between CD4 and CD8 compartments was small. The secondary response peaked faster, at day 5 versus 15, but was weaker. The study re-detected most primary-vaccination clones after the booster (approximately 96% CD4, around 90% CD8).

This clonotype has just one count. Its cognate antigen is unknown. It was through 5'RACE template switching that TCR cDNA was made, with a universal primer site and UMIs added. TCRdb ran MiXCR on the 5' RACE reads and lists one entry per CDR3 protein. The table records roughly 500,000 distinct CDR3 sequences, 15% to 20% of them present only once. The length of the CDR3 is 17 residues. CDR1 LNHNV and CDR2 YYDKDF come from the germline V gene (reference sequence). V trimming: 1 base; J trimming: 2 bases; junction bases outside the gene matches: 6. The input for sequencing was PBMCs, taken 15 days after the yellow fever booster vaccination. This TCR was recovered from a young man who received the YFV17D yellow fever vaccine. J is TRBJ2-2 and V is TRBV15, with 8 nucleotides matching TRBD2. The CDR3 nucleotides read TGTGCCACCAGCAGAGGAACTAGCGGCGATAACACCGGGGAGCTGTTTTTT. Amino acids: CATSRGTSGDNTGELFF. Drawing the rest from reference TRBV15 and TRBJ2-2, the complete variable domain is DAMVIQNPRYQVTQFGKPVTLSCSQTLNHNVMYWYQQKSSQAPKLLFHYYDKDFNNEADTPDNFQSRRPNTSFCFLDIRSPGLGDTAMYLCATSRGTSGDNTGELFFGEGSRLTVL.